The clone carrying this T cell receptor beta chain was observed many times. With 3 bases removed from V and 4 bases from J, the gap between germline ends came to 13 bases. The CDR3 sequence is 15 residues long. Germline V lookup: CDR1 KGHDR, CDR2 SFDVKD. This entry comes from a study of T cells in Graves' hyperthyroidism and ophthalmopathy. The source material, RNA transcripts, was used to amplify TCR beta CDR3 regions. The HTBI primer set drove a first-round RT-PCR of the TCR CDR3. Using its own MiXCR run on the multiplex PCR reads, TCRdb lists one record per CDR3 protein. The sample contains fewer than 600,000 distinct CDR3 sequences, 13% to 15% of which appear only once.

Sequencing input: blood. This sequence was found in a woman aged 18-29 years with Graves' hyperthyroidism. The chain is built from TRBV24-1 and TRBJ2-3; D might be TRBD2 (6 bases). CDR3 loop: CATSDPLGGPDTQYF. The CDR3 DNA reads as TGTGCCACCAGTGATCCCCTTGGAGGGCCAGATACGCAGTATTTT.